This is a list of T cell receptor beta chains from one sample in a study of blood T cell repertoires in COVID-19. Measured with immunoSEQ multiplex PCR; TCRdb has only the in-frame clones, and not every one. The sample lists 150,000 to 200,000 clones, about 91% occurring once. The source material was PBMCs or T cells enriched from blood (not recorded which). The receptors stem from a woman between 18 and 29 years old who had recovered from COVID-19. Each CDR3 is given with its conserved first and last residue. The D gene is left open where the match is weak. Some rows mark clone size as missing; the rest say once, few, many or name a class of expanded clone.

v_call	clone_size	j_call	d_call	cdr3_nt	cdr3_aa
TRBV6-5	.	TRBJ2-4	.	TGTGCCAGCGCCAAGGGACAAGTAGCCAAAAACATTCAGTACTTC	CASAKGQVAKNIQYF
TRBV29-1	.	TRBJ2-7	TRBD1	TGCAGCGCCGCCGGGACAGGGGTCAACGAGCAGTACTTC	CSAAGTGVNEQYF
TRBV14	.	TRBJ2-2	.	TGTGCCAGCAGTCAAAGAAGGGGGAACACCGGGGAGCTGTTTTTT	CASSQRRGNTGELFF
TRBV5-4	.	TRBJ1-2	.	TGTGCCAGCAGCTTGGCACACAATGGCTACACCTTC	CASSLAHNGYTF
TRBV28	.	TRBJ2-1	TRBD2	TGTGCCAGCACCCTCACTAGCGGGACTACCTACAATGAGCAGTTCTTC	CASTLTSGTTYNEQFF
TRBV5-1	once	TRBJ2-5	.	TGCGCCAGCAGCCTGGGACTTACTCCGGAGGGGACCCAGTACTTC	CASSLGLTPEGTQYF
TRBV7-9	.	TRBJ2-1	TRBD2	TGTGCCAGCAGCGACCGGACTAGCGGGAGTTTTGAGCAGTTCTTC	CASSDRTSGSFEQFF
TRBV18	.	TRBJ2-1	TRBD2	TGTGCCAGCTCACGGGCTAGCGGGAGACCTGAGCAGTTCTTC	CASSRASGRPEQFF
TRBV28	.	TRBJ1-4	TRBD1	TGTGCCAGCCAAAAGTGGACAGGGGACGAAAAACTGTTTTTT	CASQKWTGDEKLFF
TRBV27	.	TRBJ2-1	.	TGTGCCAGCAGCCTACCCCCCGGGAATGAGCAGTTCTTC	CASSLPPGNEQFF
TRBV28	few	TRBJ1-6	TRBD1	TGTGCCAGCAGTTCCCCTGACAGGGTGGAATCACCCCTCCACTTT	CASSSPDRVESPLHF
TRBV28	.	TRBJ2-5	TRBD2	TGTGCCAGCAGCGTAACTAGCGAGCAAGAGACCCAGTACTTC	CASSVTSEQETQYF
TRBV6-1	.	TRBJ1-5	TRBD1	TGTGCCAGCAGTGTTCCGGGACAGGGGGCCAATCAGCCCCAGCATTTT	CASSVPGQGANQPQHF
TRBV5-6	.	TRBJ2-7	TRBD2	TGTGCCAGCAGCCCCCGCGGGAGGGATTCCTACGAGCAGTACTTC	CASSPRGRDSYEQYF
TRBV4-2	few	TRBJ2-2	.	TGTGCCAGCAGCTTAGTCACAGCGGTTGGGAACACCGGGGAGCTGTTTTTT	CASSLVTAVGNTGELFF